These T cell receptor beta chains were read from a single sample in a study of shared clonotypes between healthy human individuals. Libraries were prepared by immunoSEQ multiplex PCR; TCRdb keeps only in-frame clonotypes and omits some of them. This sample has under 850,000 clones; 80% to 95% occur once, and the top ten carry more than 20%. Sequenced input: naive CD8+ T cells sorted from blood. The receptors were gathered from a man between 25 and 39 years old in good health. CDR3s include the opening cysteine and the closing phenylalanine or tryptophan. D genes are given only for firm matches. Where a row states a size, it is once, few, many or the class of an expanded clone; other rows omit it.

CDR3 protein: CASSLVAGVNEQFF; CDR3 DNA: TGTGCCAGCAGCTTAGTCGCGGGAGTCAATGAGCAGTTCTTC; clone size: .; J gene: TRBJ2-1; V gene: TRBV7-8; D gene: TRBD2
CDR3 protein: CASSTTDTQYF; CDR3 DNA: TGTGCCAGCAGCACTACAGATACGCAGTATTTT; clone size: .; J gene: TRBJ2-3; V gene: TRBV9; D gene: .
CDR3 protein: CASSQAPGGTDTQYF; CDR3 DNA: TGCGCCAGCAGCCAAGCCCCGGGGGGCACAGATACGCAGTATTTT; clone size: .; J gene: TRBJ2-3; V gene: TRBV4-1; D gene: .
CDR3 protein: CASRTAGGNYEQYF; CDR3 DNA: TGTGCCAGCAGAACAGCGGGAGGGAACTACGAGCAGTACTTC; clone size: .; J gene: TRBJ2-7; V gene: TRBV27; D gene: TRBD2
CDR3 protein: CASSIADNSYEQYF; CDR3 DNA: TGTGCCAGTAGTATTGCCGACAACTCCTACGAGCAGTACTTC; clone size: .; J gene: TRBJ2-7; V gene: TRBV19; D gene: .
CDR3 protein: CASSSLGESTDTQYF; CDR3 DNA: TGTGCCAGCAGCTCCCTTGGTGAGAGCACAGATACGCAGTATTTT; clone size: .; J gene: TRBJ2-3; V gene: TRBV13; D gene: .
CDR3 protein: CASSRGGWDEQYF; CDR3 DNA: TGTGCCAGCAGCCGCGGGGGGTGGGACGAGCAGTACTTC; clone size: once; J gene: TRBJ2-7; V gene: TRBV9; D gene: TRBD2
CDR3 protein: CASSLVLPNEQFF; CDR3 DNA: TGTGCCAGCAGCTTAGTTTTACCGAATGAGCAGTTCTTC; clone size: .; J gene: TRBJ2-1; V gene: TRBV11-2; D gene: .
CDR3 protein: CASSLVSETQYF; CDR3 DNA: TGTGCCAGCAGCTTAGTGTCGGAGACCCAGTACTTC; clone size: .; J gene: TRBJ2-5; V gene: TRBV7-9; D gene: .
CDR3 protein: CSVTGQGEGYEQYF; CDR3 DNA: TGCAGCGTTACCGGACAGGGGGAGGGGTACGAGCAGTACTTC; clone size: .; J gene: TRBJ2-7; V gene: TRBV29-1; D gene: TRBD1
CDR3 protein: CATSRDQSYEQYF; CDR3 DNA: TGTGCCACCAGCAGAGATCAGAGCTACGAGCAGTACTTC; clone size: .; J gene: TRBJ2-7; V gene: TRBV15; D gene: .
CDR3 protein: CASSQGAGRSYEQYF; CDR3 DNA: TGCGCCAGCAGCCAGGGCGCCGGACGCTCCTACGAGCAGTACTTC; clone size: .; J gene: TRBJ2-7; V gene: TRBV4-3; D gene: .
CDR3 protein: CASSYSTGELFF; CDR3 DNA: TGTGCCAGCAGTTATAGCACCGGGGAGCTGTTTTTT; clone size: few; J gene: TRBJ2-2; V gene: TRBV27; D gene: .
CDR3 protein: CASSPTTDTQYF; CDR3 DNA: TGTGCCAGCAGTCCAACCACAGATACGCAGTATTTT; clone size: .; J gene: TRBJ2-3; V gene: TRBV27; D gene: .
CDR3 protein: CASTPDVETQYF; CDR3 DNA: TGTGCCAGCACCCCAGACGTAGAGACCCAGTACTTC; clone size: .; J gene: TRBJ2-5; V gene: TRBV25-1; D gene: .
CDR3 protein: CASSFSPGSSKENEQFF; CDR3 DNA: TGTGCCAGCAGCTTCTCCCCGGGAAGCTCAAAAGAAAATGAGCAGTTCTTC; clone size: .; J gene: TRBJ2-1; V gene: TRBV7-2; D gene: .
CDR3 protein: CASSQPRGLSSYEQYF; CDR3 DNA: TGCGCCAGCAGTCAACCGCGGGGCCTCAGCTCCTACGAGCAGTACTTC; clone size: .; J gene: TRBJ2-7; V gene: TRBV23-1; D gene: .
CDR3 protein: CSVEGQVPYEQYF; CDR3 DNA: TGCAGCGTTGAGGGACAGGTCCCCTACGAGCAGTACTTC; clone size: .; J gene: TRBJ2-7; V gene: TRBV29-1; D gene: TRBD1
CDR3 protein: CAIMAQTLSQSAVYTEAFF; CDR3 DNA: TGTGCCATCATGGCGCAGACGCTGTCTCAGTCGGCGGTGTACACTGAAGCTTTCTTT; clone size: .; J gene: TRBJ1-1; V gene: TRBV10-3; D gene: .
CDR3 protein: CASSLWGNNEKLFF; CDR3 DNA: TGCGCCAGCAGCTTGTGGGGGAATAATGAAAAACTGTTTTTT; clone size: .; J gene: TRBJ1-4; V gene: TRBV5-1; D gene: .
CDR3 protein: CASRPRTGPEQFF; CDR3 DNA: TGTGCCAGCAGACCCAGGACAGGGCCTGAGCAGTTCTTC; clone size: .; J gene: TRBJ2-1; V gene: TRBV28; D gene: TRBD1
CDR3 protein: CATSTKQGSPVNQPQHF; CDR3 DNA: TGTGCCACCAGCACCAAACAAGGGTCCCCCGTAAATCAGCCCCAGCATTTT; clone size: .; J gene: TRBJ1-5; V gene: TRBV15; D gene: .
CDR3 protein: CASSLEGSNTEAFF; CDR3 DNA: TGCGCCAGCAGCTTGGAGGGGTCGAACACTGAAGCTTTCTTT; clone size: .; J gene: TRBJ1-1; V gene: TRBV5-1; D gene: .
CDR3 protein: CASSLAPGQGDEKLFF; CDR3 DNA: TGTGCCAGCAGCTTAGCCCCGGGACAGGGAGATGAAAAACTGTTTTTT; clone size: once; J gene: TRBJ1-4; V gene: TRBV11-2; D gene: TRBD1
CDR3 protein: CASSPTTSYEQYF; CDR3 DNA: TGCGCCAGCAGTCCGACTACCTCCTACGAGCAGTACTTC; clone size: .; J gene: TRBJ2-7; V gene: TRBV10-2; D gene: .
CDR3 protein: CASSPGLVEQFF; CDR3 DNA: TGTGCCAGCAGCCCGGGACTAGTTGAGCAGTTCTTC; clone size: .; J gene: TRBJ2-1; V gene: TRBV5-6; D gene: TRBD2
CDR3 protein: CASSSRQGYSYEQYF; CDR3 DNA: TGTGCCAGCAGTTCCCGACAGGGGTACAGCTACGAGCAGTACTTC; clone size: .; J gene: TRBJ2-7; V gene: TRBV6-5; D gene: TRBD1
CDR3 protein: CASSLAGVPDTIYF; CDR3 DNA: TGTGCCAGCAGCTTAGCGGGGGTCCCGGACACCATATATTTT; clone size: .; J gene: TRBJ1-3; V gene: TRBV7-2; D gene: .
CDR3 protein: CASKAVRDTQYF; CDR3 DNA: TGTGCCAGCAAGGCAGTACGTGATACGCAGTATTTT; clone size: .; J gene: TRBJ2-3; V gene: TRBV6-5; D gene: .
CDR3 protein: CAWSGQPLSYNEQFF; CDR3 DNA: TGTGCCTGGAGCGGACAGCCGCTCTCCTACAATGAGCAGTTCTTC; clone size: few; J gene: TRBJ2-1; V gene: TRBV30; D gene: .
CDR3 protein: CASSHPPPGQGSLYEQYF; CDR3 DNA: TGTGCCAGCAGCCACCCTCCTCCGGGACAGGGTTCTCTCTACGAGCAGTACTTC; clone size: .; J gene: TRBJ2-7; V gene: TRBV7-9; D gene: TRBD1
CDR3 protein: CASSINSAVNTEAFF; CDR3 DNA: TGTGCCAGTAGTATTAATTCGGCAGTGAACACTGAAGCTTTCTTT; clone size: .; J gene: TRBJ1-1; V gene: TRBV19; D gene: .
CDR3 protein: CASSAGQLAYNEQFF; CDR3 DNA: TGTGCCAGCAGCGCCGGACAGCTAGCCTACAATGAGCAGTTCTTC; clone size: .; J gene: TRBJ2-1; V gene: TRBV9; D gene: .
CDR3 protein: CASSLAGNTDTQYF; CDR3 DNA: TGTGCCAGCAGCTTGGCCGGGAACACAGATACGCAGTATTTT; clone size: .; J gene: TRBJ2-3; V gene: TRBV5-6; D gene: .